Each of the 3 T cell receptor beta chains below was sequenced from the same sample in a study of blood T cell repertoires in COVID-19. Libraries were prepared by immunoSEQ multiplex PCR; TCRdb keeps only in-frame clonotypes and omits some of them. The data show some 380,000 clones, around 90% seen once. The sequencing input was PBMCs or T cells enriched from blood (not recorded which). These receptors all stem from a woman in her forties with acute COVID-19.

The chain has TRBV15 and TRBJ2-1, with 8 bases identical to TRBD2. This CDR3 has 16 amino acids. V lost 5 bases, J lost 9 bases, and 15 bases stayed unmatched. From germline, CDR1 is LNHNV and CDR2 YYDKDF (reference sequence). The CDR3 reads CATSHPGGAPPGEQFF. In DNA form, the CDR3 reads TGTGCCACCAGCCATCCGGGGGGGGCGCCTCCTGGTGAGCAGTTCTTC.

This clone was observed a few times. The V and J genes are TRBV19 and TRBJ1-2, with a weak D call TRBD1 (6 bases). Germline assignment: CDR1 LNHDA and CDR2 SQIVND (reference sequence). The CDR3 has 14 amino acids. Trimming left V 6 bases short and J 1 base short, with 12 bases between. The CDR3 nucleotides read TGTGCCAGTAGGGGAAGACAGGTTAACTATGGCTACACCTTC. As protein: CASRGRQVNYGYTF. Full variable domain (outside the CDR3, taken from reference TRBV19 and TRBJ1-2): DGGITQSPKYLFRKEGQNVTLSCEQNLNHDAMYWYRQDPGQGLRLIYYSQIVNDFQKGDIAEGYSVSREKKESFPLTVTSAQKNPTAFYLCASRGRQVNYGYTFGSGTRLTVV.

This clone was counted once. This chain connects TRBV27 to TRBJ1-1; 10 bases align to TRBD1. Germline values: CDR1 MNHEY, CDR2 SMNVEV (reference sequence). The CDR3 is 16 amino acids. Germline trimming cut 4 bases from V and 5 bases from J; bases unmatched to any gene: 10. CDR3 loop: CASSSRDRGDRTEAFF. In DNA form, the CDR3 reads TGTGCCAGCAGTTCCCGGGACAGGGGAGATCGAACTGAAGCTTTCTTT.